This entry lists 2 T cell receptor beta chains sequenced from one sample in a study of blood T cell repertoires in COVID-19. Clones were sequenced by immunoSEQ multiplex PCR, and TCRdb holds only the in-frame ones, with some missing. In the table there are 75,000 to 100,000 clones, under 85% of which are singletons. The sequenced sample was peripheral blood. The receptors come from an elderly woman with acute or convalescent COVID-19.

The rearrangement links TRBV5-4 to TRBJ2-3, with 9 nucleotides matching TRBD1. Germline V gene data show CDR1 as SGHNT and CDR2 as YYREEE (reference sequence). The CDR3 is 17 residues long. With V trimmed by 4 bases and J by 4 bases, 13 bases remained unmatched. CDR3 DNA: TGTGCCAGCAGCGGCCCCTACAGGGGGCGCCGGCCAGATACGCAGTATTTT. Translated, it gives CASSGPYRGRRPDTQYF.

The V call is TRBV11-2, the J call TRBJ2-7, with 7 bases lining up with TRBD2. The germline gives CDR1 SGHAT, CDR2 FQNNGV. This CDR3 is 15 amino acids long. V lost 7 bases, J lost 2 bases, and 11 bases stayed unmatched. The CDR3 bases are TGTGCCAGCACCTTCTATGGGCGGGGGACCTACGAGCAGTACTTC. Translating it yields CASTFYGRGTYEQYF.